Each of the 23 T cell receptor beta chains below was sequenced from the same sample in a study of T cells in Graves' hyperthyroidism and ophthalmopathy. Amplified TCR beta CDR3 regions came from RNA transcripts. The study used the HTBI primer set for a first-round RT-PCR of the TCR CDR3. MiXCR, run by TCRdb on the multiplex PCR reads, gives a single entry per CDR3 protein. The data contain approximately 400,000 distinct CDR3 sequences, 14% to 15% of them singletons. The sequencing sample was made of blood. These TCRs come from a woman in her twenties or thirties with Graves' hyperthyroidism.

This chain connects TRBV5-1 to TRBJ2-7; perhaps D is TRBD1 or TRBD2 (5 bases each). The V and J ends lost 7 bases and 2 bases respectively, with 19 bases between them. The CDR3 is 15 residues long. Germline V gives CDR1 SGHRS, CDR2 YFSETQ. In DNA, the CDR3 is TGCGCCAGCGGGGAATCCGAGGGGTTTGCCTACGAGCAGTACTTC. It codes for CASGESEGFAYEQYF.

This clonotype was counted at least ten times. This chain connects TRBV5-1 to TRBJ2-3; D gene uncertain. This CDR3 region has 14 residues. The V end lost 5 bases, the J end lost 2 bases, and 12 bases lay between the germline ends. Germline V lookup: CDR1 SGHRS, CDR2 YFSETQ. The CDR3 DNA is TGCGCCAGCAGTATCGCGACACCCACAGATACGCAGTATTTT. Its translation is CASSIATPTDTQYF.

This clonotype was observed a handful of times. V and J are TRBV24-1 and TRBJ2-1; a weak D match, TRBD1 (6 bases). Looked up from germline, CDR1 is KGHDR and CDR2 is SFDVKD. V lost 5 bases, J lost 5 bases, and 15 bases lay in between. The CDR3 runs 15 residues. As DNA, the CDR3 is TGTGCCACCAGTGTACGGGACACTTACAACAATGAGCAGTTCTTC. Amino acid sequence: CATSVRDTYNNEQFF.

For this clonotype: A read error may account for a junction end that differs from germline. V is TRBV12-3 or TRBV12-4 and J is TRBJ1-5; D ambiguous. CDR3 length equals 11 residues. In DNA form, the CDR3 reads TGTGCCAGCAGTTCCACCGGGCCCCGGCGTTTT. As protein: CASSSTGPRRF.

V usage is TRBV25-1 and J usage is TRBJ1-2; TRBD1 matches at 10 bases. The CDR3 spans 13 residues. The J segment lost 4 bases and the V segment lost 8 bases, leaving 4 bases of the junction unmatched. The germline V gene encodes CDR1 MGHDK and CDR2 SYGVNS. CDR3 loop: CASRGTGVYGYTF. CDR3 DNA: TGTGCCAGCCGCGGGACAGGGGTCTATGGCTACACCTTC.

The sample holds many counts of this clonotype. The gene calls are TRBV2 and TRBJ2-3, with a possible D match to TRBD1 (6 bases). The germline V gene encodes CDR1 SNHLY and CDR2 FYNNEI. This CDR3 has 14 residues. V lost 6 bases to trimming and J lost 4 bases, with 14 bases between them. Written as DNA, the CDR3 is TGTGCCAGCAGCGGAACAGGGAGTGCAGATACGCAGTATTTT. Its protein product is CASSGTGSADTQYF.

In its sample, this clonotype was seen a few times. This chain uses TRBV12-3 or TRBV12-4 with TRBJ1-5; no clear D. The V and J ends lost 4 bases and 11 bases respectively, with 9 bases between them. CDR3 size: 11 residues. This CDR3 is CASSSEHSQHF. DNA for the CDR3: TGTGCCAGCAGTTCGGAACATTCCCAGCATTTT.

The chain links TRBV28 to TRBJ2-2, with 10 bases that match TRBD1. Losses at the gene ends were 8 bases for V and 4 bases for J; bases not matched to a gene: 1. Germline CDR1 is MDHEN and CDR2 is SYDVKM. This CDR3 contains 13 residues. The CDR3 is CASGDRGTGELFF. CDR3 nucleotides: TGTGCCAGCGGGGACAGGGGCACCGGGGAGCTGTTTTTT. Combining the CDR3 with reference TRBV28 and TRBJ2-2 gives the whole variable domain DVKVTQSSRYLVKRTGEKVFLECVQDMDHENMFWYRQDPGLGLRLIYFSYDVKMKEKGDIPEGYSVSREKKERFSLILESASTNQTSMYLCASGDRGTGELFFGEGSRLTVL.

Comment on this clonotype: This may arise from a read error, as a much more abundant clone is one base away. The DNA for the CDR3 is TGTGCCACCAGTGATCTTACTAGCGGGAGTAAGGAGACCCAGTTCTTC. Translated, it gives CATSDLTSGSKETQFF. The rearrangement joins TRBV24-1 to TRBJ2-5, with 11 bases that match TRBD2. The better agreement between TRBJ2-1 and the DNA end casts doubt on the J call. CDR1 is KGHDR and CDR2 is SFDVKD in the germline V gene. This CDR3 spans 16 amino acids.

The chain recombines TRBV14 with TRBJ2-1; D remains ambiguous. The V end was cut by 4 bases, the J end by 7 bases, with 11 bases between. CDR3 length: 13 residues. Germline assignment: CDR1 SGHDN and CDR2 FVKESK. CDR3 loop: CASSRHYFNEQFF. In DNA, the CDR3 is TGTGCCAGCAGCCGCCATTACTTTAATGAGCAGTTCTTC.

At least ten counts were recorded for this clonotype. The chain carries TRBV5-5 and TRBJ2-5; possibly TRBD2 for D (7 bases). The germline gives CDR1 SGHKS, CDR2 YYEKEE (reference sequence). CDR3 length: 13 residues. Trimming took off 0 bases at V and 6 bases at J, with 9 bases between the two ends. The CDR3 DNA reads TGTGCCAGCAGCTTGGAGGGGGGGAAGACCCAGTACTTC. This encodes CASSLEGGKTQYF.

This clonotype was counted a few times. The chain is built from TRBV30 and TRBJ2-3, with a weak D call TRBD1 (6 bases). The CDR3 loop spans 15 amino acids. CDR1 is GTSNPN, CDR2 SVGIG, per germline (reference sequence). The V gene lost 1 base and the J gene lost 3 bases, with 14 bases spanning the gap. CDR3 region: CAWSGQEIFTDTQYF. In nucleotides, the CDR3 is TGTGCCTGGAGTGGACAGGAGATTTTTACAGATACGCAGTATTTT.

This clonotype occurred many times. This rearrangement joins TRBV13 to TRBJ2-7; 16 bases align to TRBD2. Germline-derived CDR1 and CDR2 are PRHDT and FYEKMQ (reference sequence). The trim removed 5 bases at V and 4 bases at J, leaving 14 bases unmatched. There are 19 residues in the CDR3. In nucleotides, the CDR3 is TGTGCCAGCAGCCCCCCCGGGACTAGCGGGAGGGCCAGCAGGTACGAGCAGTACTTC. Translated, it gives CASSPPGTSGRASRYEQYF.

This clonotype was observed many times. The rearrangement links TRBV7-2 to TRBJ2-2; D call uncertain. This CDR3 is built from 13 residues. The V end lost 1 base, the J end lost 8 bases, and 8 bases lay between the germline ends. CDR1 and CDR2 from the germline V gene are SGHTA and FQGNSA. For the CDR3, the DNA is TGTGCCAGCAGCTTAGACGCCCAGGGGGAGCTGTTTTTT. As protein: CASSLDAQGELFF.

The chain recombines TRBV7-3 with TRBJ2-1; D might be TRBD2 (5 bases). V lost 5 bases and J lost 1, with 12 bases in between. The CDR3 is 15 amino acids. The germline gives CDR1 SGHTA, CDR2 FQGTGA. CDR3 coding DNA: TGTGCCAGCAGCCCCGCTAGCCGATCCTACAATGAGCAGTTCTTC. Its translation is CASSPASRSYNEQFF.

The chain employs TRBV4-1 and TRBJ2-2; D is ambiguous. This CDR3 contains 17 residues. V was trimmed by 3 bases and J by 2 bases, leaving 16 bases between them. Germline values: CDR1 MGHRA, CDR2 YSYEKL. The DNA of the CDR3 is TGCGCCAGCAGCCAGGAGAGACGAGACAAAAACACCGGGGAGCTGTTTTTT. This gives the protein CASSQERRDKNTGELFF.

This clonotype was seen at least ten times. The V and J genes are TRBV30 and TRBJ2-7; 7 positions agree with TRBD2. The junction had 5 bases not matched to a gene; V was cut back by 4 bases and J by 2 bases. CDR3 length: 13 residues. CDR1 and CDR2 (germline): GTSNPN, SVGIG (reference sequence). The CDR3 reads CAWTGGYTYEQYF. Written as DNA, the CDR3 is TGTGCCTGGACGGGGGGATACACCTACGAGCAGTACTTC.

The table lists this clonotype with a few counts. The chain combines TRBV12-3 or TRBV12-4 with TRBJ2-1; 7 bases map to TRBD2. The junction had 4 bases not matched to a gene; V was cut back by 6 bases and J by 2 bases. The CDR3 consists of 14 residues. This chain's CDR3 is CASRGEGPYNEQFF. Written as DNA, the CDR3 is TGTGCCAGCAGGGGGGAGGGACCCTACAATGAGCAGTTCTTC.

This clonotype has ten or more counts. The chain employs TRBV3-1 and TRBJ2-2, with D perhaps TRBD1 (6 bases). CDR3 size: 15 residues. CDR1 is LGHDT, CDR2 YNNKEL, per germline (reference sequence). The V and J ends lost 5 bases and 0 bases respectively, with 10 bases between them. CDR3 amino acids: CASSLGHSNTGELFF. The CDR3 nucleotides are TGTGCCAGCAGCTTGGGACACTCGAACACCGGGGAGCTGTTTTTT. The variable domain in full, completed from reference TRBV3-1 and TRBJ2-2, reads DTAVSQTPKYLVTQMGNDKSIKCEQNLGHDTMYWYKQDSKKFLKIMFSYNNKELIINETVPNRFSPKSPDKAHLNLHINSLELGDSAVYFCASSLGHSNTGELFFGEGSRLTVL.

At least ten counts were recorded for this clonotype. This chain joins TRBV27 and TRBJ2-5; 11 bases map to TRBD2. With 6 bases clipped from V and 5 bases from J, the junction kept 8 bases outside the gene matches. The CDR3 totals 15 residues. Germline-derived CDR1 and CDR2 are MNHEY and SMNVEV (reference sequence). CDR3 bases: TGTGCCAGCAGCCGTAGCGGGAGGGCCAAGGAGACCCAGTACTTC. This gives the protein CASSRSGRAKETQYF.

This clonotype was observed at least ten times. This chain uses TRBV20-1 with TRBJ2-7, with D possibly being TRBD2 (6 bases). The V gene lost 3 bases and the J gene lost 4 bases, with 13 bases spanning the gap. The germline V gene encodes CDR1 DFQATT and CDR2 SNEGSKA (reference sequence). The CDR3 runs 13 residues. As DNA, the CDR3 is TGCAGTGCTAGTACCGGGAGATCGTACGAGCAGTACTTC. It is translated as CSASTGRSYEQYF.

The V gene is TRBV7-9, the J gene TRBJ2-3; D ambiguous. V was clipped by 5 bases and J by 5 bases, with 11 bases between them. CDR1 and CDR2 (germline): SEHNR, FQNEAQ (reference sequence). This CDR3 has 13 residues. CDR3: CASSNRPEDTQYF. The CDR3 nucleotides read TGTGCCAGCAGCAACCGACCTGAAGATACGCAGTATTTT.

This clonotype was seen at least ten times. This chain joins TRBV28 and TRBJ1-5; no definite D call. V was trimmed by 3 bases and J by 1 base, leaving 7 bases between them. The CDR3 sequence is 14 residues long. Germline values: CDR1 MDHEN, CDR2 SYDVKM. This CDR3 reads CASSFRGSNQPQHF. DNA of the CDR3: TGTGCCAGCAGTTTCAGAGGAAGCAATCAGCCCCAGCATTTT.